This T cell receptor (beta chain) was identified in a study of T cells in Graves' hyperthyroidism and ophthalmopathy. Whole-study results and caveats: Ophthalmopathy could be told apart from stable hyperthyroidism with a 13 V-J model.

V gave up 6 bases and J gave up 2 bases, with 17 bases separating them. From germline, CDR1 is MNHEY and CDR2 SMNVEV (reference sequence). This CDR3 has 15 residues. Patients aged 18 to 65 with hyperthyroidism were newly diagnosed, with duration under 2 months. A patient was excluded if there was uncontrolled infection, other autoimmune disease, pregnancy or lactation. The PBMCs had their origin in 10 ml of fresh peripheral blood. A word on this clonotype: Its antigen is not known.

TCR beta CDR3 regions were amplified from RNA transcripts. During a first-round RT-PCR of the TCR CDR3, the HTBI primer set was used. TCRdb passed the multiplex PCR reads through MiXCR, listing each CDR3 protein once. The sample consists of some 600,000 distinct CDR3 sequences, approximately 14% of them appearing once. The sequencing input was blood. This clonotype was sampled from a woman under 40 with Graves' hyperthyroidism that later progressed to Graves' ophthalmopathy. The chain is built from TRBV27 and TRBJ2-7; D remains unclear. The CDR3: CASRITVWGAYEQYF. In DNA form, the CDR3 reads TGTGCCAGCAGGATAACAGTTTGGGGTGCCTACGAGCAGTACTTC.